Below are 22 T cell receptor beta chains sequenced from a single sample in a study of immune cell composition in non-small cell lung cancer. Libraries were prepared by immunoSEQ multiplex PCR; TCRdb keeps only in-frame clonotypes and omits some of them. The sample records about 7,000 clones, around three quarters being singletons. Input material: lung tumor tissue. Receptors originate from a human donor with non-small cell lung cancer.

This rearrangement joins TRBV30 to TRBJ2-1; 8 positions agree with TRBD2. Germline V gene sequence: CDR1 GTSNPN, CDR2 SVGIG (reference sequence). The CDR3 sequence is 18 residues long. The junction had 13 bases not matched to a gene; V was cut back by 3 bases and J by 0 bases. For the CDR3, the DNA is TGTGCCTGGAGAGCCGGGCTAGCGGGCCTTTCCTCCTACAATGAGCAGTTCTTC. Encoded protein: CAWRAGLAGLSSYNEQFF.

The chain combines TRBV6-6 with TRBJ2-2; D is possibly TRBD2 (5 bases). The CDR3 has 13 residues. Trimming stripped 6 bases from V and 6 bases from J, with 11 bases between. Germline V CDR1 and CDR2: MNHNY, SVGAGI (reference sequence). The CDR3 loop is CASRTSNSGELFF. CDR3 sequence (DNA): TGTGCCAGCAGAACTAGTAATTCCGGGGAGCTGTTTTTT.

This chain connects TRBV19 to TRBJ2-1; 8 nucleotides agree with TRBD2. Germline-derived CDR1 and CDR2 are LNHDA and SQIVND (reference sequence). V gave up 5 bases and J gave up 10 bases; unmatched junction bases: 7. CDR3 length equals 13 residues. The CDR3: CASSPQREWEQFF. The CDR3 DNA is TGTGCCAGTAGTCCGCAGCGGGAGTGGGAGCAGTTCTTC.

The J gene is TRBJ1-2, the V gene TRBV7-2, with D uncertain. Per germline, CDR1 SGHTA and CDR2 FQGNSA. The CDR3 is made up of 11 amino acids. Trimming took off 5 bases at V and 4 bases at J, with 5 bases between the two ends. The chain's CDR3 is CASSLIYGYTF. The CDR3 DNA reads TGTGCCAGCAGCCTAATCTATGGCTACACCTTC.

The rearrangement uses TRBV25-1 and TRBJ1-2; 9 nucleotides agree with TRBD1. CDR3 length equals 14 residues. The V segment lost 3 bases and the J segment 9 bases; nucleotides outside the gene matches: 8. Germline V CDR1 and CDR2: MGHDK, SYGVNS. For the CDR3, the DNA is TGTGCCAGCAGTGACCTTTTAGGACAGGGGCGCTACACCTTC. Translating gives CASSDLLGQGRYTF.

This clone was found once. This chain links TRBV10-3 with TRBJ2-7; 11 bases are a match to TRBD2. The junction had 4 bases not matched to a gene; V was cut back by 0 bases and J by 0 bases. Germline CDR1 reads ENHRY; CDR2 reads SYGVKD. This CDR3 has 17 residues. CDR3 nucleotide sequence: TGTGCCATCAGTGAGTCAATTAGCGGGGGGGCCTCCTACGAGCAGTACTTC. It specifies CAISESISGGASYEQYF.

The genes are TRBV7-9 and TRBJ1-2; 7 bases fit TRBD1. Germline lookup yields CDR1 SEHNR and CDR2 FQNEAQ (reference sequence). This CDR3 region has 15 residues. V lost 5 bases to trimming and J lost 4 bases; unmatched junction nucleotides: 10. CDR3: CASSPGQAGGYGYTF. The CDR3 DNA follows: TGTGCCAGCAGCCCCGGACAGGCCGGCGGCTATGGCTACACCTTC.

The V and J genes are TRBV5-4 and TRBJ2-7; possibly TRBD1 for D (6 bases). CDR1 and CDR2 from the germline V gene are SGHNT and YYREEE (reference sequence). There are 12 residues in the CDR3. V was shortened by 4 bases and J by 4 bases, with 9 bases between the two germline ends. The CDR3, as DNA: TGTGCCAGCAGCCCGAGGGGGTACGAGCAGTACTTC. Encoded protein: CASSPRGYEQYF.

The chain joins TRBV28 to TRBJ2-7; 7 bases agree with TRBD1. The junction had 10 bases not matched to a gene; V was cut back by 7 bases and J by 4 bases. Germline V gene sequence: CDR1 MDHEN, CDR2 SYDVKM. This CDR3 contains 14 residues. CDR3 coding DNA: TGTGCCAGCAACCTCCCGGGACAGTTGTACGAGCAGTACTTC. Its translation: CASNLPGQLYEQYF.

This chain uses TRBV5-4 with TRBJ2-5; TRBD2 matches at 9 bases. This CDR3 comprises 15 residues. Germline loops: CDR1 SGHNT, CDR2 YYREEE (reference sequence). J lost 1 base, V lost 2 bases, and 3 bases had no gene match. CDR3 bases: TGTGCCAGCAGCTTAATACTAGCGGGCCAAGAGACCCAGTACTTC. Residues: CASSLILAGQETQYF.

The sample holds a few counts of this clone. The rearrangement links TRBV7-9 to TRBJ2-1; tentatively, D is TRBD1 (5 bases). V lost 4 bases and J lost 6, with 7 bases in between. The CDR3 is 12 amino acids. Germline CDR1 reads SEHNR; CDR2 reads FQNEAQ (reference sequence). CDR3 loop: CASSWQGNEQFF. The CDR3 DNA follows: TGTGCCAGCAGCTGGCAGGGCAATGAGCAGTTCTTC.

This sequence joins TRBV29-1 and TRBJ1-4; D remains ambiguous. V was trimmed by 4 bases and J by 8 bases, leaving 14 bases between them. The CDR3 has 13 amino acids. Germline CDR1 SQVTM, CDR2 ANQGSEA. The CDR3 DNA follows: TGCAGCGTTGCTGTCGTCGGGTGGGAAAAACTGTTTTTT. This encodes CSVAVVGWEKLFF. Combining the CDR3 with reference TRBV29-1 and TRBJ1-4 gives the whole variable domain SAVISQKPSRDICQRGTSLTIQCQVDSQVTMMFWYRQQPGQSLTLIATANQGSEATYESGFVIDKFPISRPNLTFSTLTVSNMSPEDSSIYLCSVAVVGWEKLFFGSGTQLSVL.

The rearrangement uses TRBV2 and TRBJ2-1; D call uncertain. The germline V gene encodes CDR1 SNHLY and CDR2 FYNNEI. This CDR3 comprises 11 residues. Trimming shortened V by 5 bases and J by 5 bases, and 4 bases separated the two germline ends. CDR3 coding DNA: TGTGCCAGCAGTATTAACAATGAGCAGTTCTTC. Translation: CASSINNEQFF.

The rearrangement joins TRBV6-4 to TRBJ1-1; a possible D gene is TRBD1 (6 bases). The germline gives CDR1 MRHNA, CDR2 SNTAGT. V lost 6 bases and J 4 bases, leaving 12 bases between the germline ends. This CDR3 has 13 residues. In nucleotides, the CDR3 is TGTGCCAGCAGAACCACAGGGCGCACTGAAGCTTTCTTT. It specifies CASRTTGRTEAFF.

The V and J genes are TRBV6-4 and TRBJ2-3; TRBD2 matches 10 bases. This CDR3 is built from 16 residues. J was trimmed by 0 bases and V by 7 bases; bases with no gene match: 7. From germline, CDR1 is MRHNA and CDR2 SNTAGT. The CDR3 region is CASIGSGRLSTDTQYF. The CDR3 coding sequence is TGTGCCAGCATAGGTAGCGGGAGGCTCAGCACAGATACGCAGTATTTT.

This sequence joins TRBV6-5 and TRBJ2-5; TRBD2 matches 9 bases. Germline CDR1 reads MNHEY; CDR2 reads SVGAGI. V was pared by 8 bases and J by 3 bases, with 10 bases of the junction left unmatched. CDR3 length: 15 residues. Written as DNA, the CDR3 is TGTGCCAGCGCTATAAGGGGACTAGCAGAAGAGACCCAGTACTTC. It translates to CASAIRGLAEETQYF.

This clone was observed a handful of times. This chain links TRBV5-8 with TRBJ1-3; no clear D. Between the trimmed V and J ends, which lost 4 bases and 4 bases, there was a span of 18 bases. In germline, CDR1 is SGHTS, CDR2 YDEGEE. This CDR3 comprises 16 residues. CDR3 DNA sequence: TGTGCCAGCAGCACGAACCAACGGACTTCAGGAAACACCATATATTTT. Residues: CASSTNQRTSGNTIYF.

The chain carries TRBV6-4 and TRBJ2-2, with 7 bases identical to TRBD1. Germline lookup yields CDR1 MRHNA and CDR2 SNTAGT. The CDR3 has 15 residues. V lost 6 bases and J lost 2; bases outside the gene matches: 6. The CDR3 region is CASRRQGRNTGELFF. CDR3 in DNA: TGTGCCAGCAGAAGACAGGGTAGAAACACCGGGGAGCTGTTTTTT.

The chain links TRBV21-1 to TRBJ1-6; the D segment call TRBD1 is taken from the table without a DNA check. TRBV21-1 is designated a pseudogene. This CDR3 has 12 residues. The CDR3 spells CASIHYNSPLHF. The CDR3 bases are TGTGCCAGCATCCACTATAATTCACCCCTCCACTTT.

V usage is TRBV4-2 and J usage is TRBJ2-7, with TRBD2 matching 9 bases. V dropped 5 bases and J dropped 0; count of bases not matched to a gene: 2. The germline V gene has CDR1 LGHNA and CDR2 YNFKEQ. The CDR3 has 14 residues. The CDR3 here is CASSEAGGSYEQYF. In DNA, the CDR3 is TGTGCCAGCAGCGAAGCGGGGGGCTCCTACGAGCAGTACTTC.

The chain uses TRBV28 and TRBJ2-7, with 13 bases identical to TRBD2. The germline gives CDR1 MDHEN, CDR2 SYDVKM. J gave up 0 bases and V 2 bases, and 16 bases lay outside the gene matches. The CDR3 contains 21 residues. DNA of the CDR3: TGTGCCAGCAGTTTAAAGTTGGGACTAGCGGGATTAATATTATCCTCCTACGAGCAGTACTTC. Protein sequence: CASSLKLGLAGLILSSYEQYF.

This clone was counted between two and nine times. V gene TRBV7-6 combines with J gene TRBJ2-7, with TRBD1 identical over 7 bases. Per the germline V gene, CDR1 is SGHVS and CDR2 is FNYEAQ. Losses at the gene ends were 3 bases for V and 8 bases for J; bases not matched to a gene: 7. The CDR3 is 13 residues long. CDR3 loop: CASSFGQDDKQYF. The CDR3 DNA is TGTGCCAGCAGCTTTGGACAGGACGATAAGCAGTACTTC.